These 32 T cell receptor beta chains originate from one sample sequenced in a study of cytomegalovirus exposure and HLA in healthy donors. PCR primers comprised 60 Vbeta and 13 Jbeta primers. Repertoires were generated with immunoSEQ multiplex PCR, while TCRdb's copy carries only in-frame clones and drops some. The data contain approximately 140,000 clones, around three quarters of them seen just once; the ten biggest clones take up 5% to 7.5%. Sequencing was carried out using PBMCs. The source of these receptors is a woman between 35 and 50 years old in good health and CMV-seropositive.

The rearrangement links TRBV6-5 to TRBJ1-2, with D possibly matching TRBD1 (6 bases). Trimming shortened V by 2 bases and J by 1 base, and 11 bases separated the two germline ends. Germline V gene lookup returns CDR1 MNHEY and CDR2 SVGAGI. The length of the CDR3 is 15 residues. CDR3: CASSYGTLDNYGYTF. CDR3 bases: TGTGCCAGCAGTTACGGGACACTCGATAACTATGGCTACACCTTC.

This chain connects TRBV14 to TRBJ2-1; 13 bases line up with TRBD2. Germline V gives CDR1 SGHDN, CDR2 FVKESK. The CDR3 is 17 residues long. Germline trimming cut 2 bases from V and 9 bases from J; bases unmatched to any gene: 10. CDR3 loop: CASSQIRTSGRESEQFF. CDR3 nucleotide sequence: TGTGCCAGCAGCCAAATTAGGACTAGCGGGAGAGAGAGTGAGCAGTTCTTC.

The chain employs TRBV5-1 and TRBJ2-7; 7 bases match TRBD1. The CDR3 contains 14 residues. CDR1 and CDR2 from the germline V gene are SGHRS and YFSETQ. After removal of 1 base from V and 3 bases from J, the junction contained 4 bases not matched to a gene. CDR3 coding DNA: TGCGCCAGCAGCTTGACAGGGGCGATCTACGAGCAGTACTTC. As protein: CASSLTGAIYEQYF.

The CDR3 DNA follows: TGTGCCAGCAGCGACCGGGACAGGGATGGTGAAGCTTTCTTT. Encoded protein: CASSDRDRDGEAFF. The rearrangement links TRBV21-1 to TRBJ1-1; TRBD1, the table's D call, lacks a check against the DNA. TRBV21-1 is annotated as a pseudogene. The CDR3 sequence is 14 residues long.

The chain recombines TRBV28 with TRBJ2-6; D is possibly TRBD2 (5 bases). CDR3 length: 16 residues. Trimming removed 6 bases at V and 0 bases at J, with 12 bases between. Germline CDR1 and CDR2: MDHEN and SYDVKM. For the CDR3, the DNA is TGTGCCAGCAGCCCTGTGGGAGACTCTGGGGCCAACGTCCTGACTTTC. Translated: CASSPVGDSGANVLTF.

The J gene is TRBJ2-1, the V gene TRBV11-2; TRBD2 might be the D (8 bases). This CDR3 is built from 16 residues. With 4 bases removed from V and 2 bases from J, the gap between germline ends came to 15 bases. Germline V lookup: CDR1 SGHAT, CDR2 FQNNGV. CDR3 nucleotides: TGTGCCAGCAGCTCCCTCGGGAGGGGGCCCTACAATGAGCAGTTCTTC. As protein: CASSSLGRGPYNEQFF.

The chain carries TRBV11-2 and TRBJ1-4; D is undetermined. The CDR3 sequence is 15 residues long. Germline V gene sequence: CDR1 SGHAT, CDR2 FQNNGV. V lost 5 bases and J lost 6, with 16 bases in between. The CDR3 loop reads CASSQDGRRDEKLFF. The DNA for the CDR3 is TGTGCCAGCAGCCAAGACGGGAGAAGGGATGAAAAACTGTTTTTT.

Remarks on this clone: Other nucleotide sequences from this sample produce the same CDR3. CDR3 nucleotides: TGTGCCAGTAGCCCAGGGGTAAGCAATCAGCCCCAGCATTTT. This codes for CASSPGVSNQPQHF. The genes are TRBV19 and TRBJ1-5, with a tentative D call TRBD1 (6 bases). The CDR3 has 14 amino acids. The germline gives CDR1 LNHDA, CDR2 SQIVND (reference sequence). V was clipped by 6 bases and J by 1 base, with 10 bases between them.

V is TRBV27 and J is TRBJ1-1; no definite D call. Trimming shortened V by 4 bases and J by 1 base, and 7 bases separated the two germline ends. Germline assignment: CDR1 MNHEY and CDR2 SMNVEV (reference sequence). CDR3 length: 13 amino acids. CDR3 in amino acids: CASSYRENTEAFF. The CDR3 DNA follows: TGTGCCAGCAGTTACCGGGAGAACACTGAAGCTTTCTTT.

The chain has TRBV5-5 and TRBJ2-3; D remains ambiguous. From germline, CDR1 is SGHKS and CDR2 YYEKEE (reference sequence). This CDR3 comprises 16 residues. Trimming shortened V by 2 bases and J by 2 bases, and 15 bases separated the two germline ends. The DNA of the CDR3 is TGTGCCAGCAGCTTCAGGCCCCAAGAGAACACAGATACGCAGTATTTT. Residues: CASSFRPQENTDTQYF.

This chain connects TRBV15 to TRBJ2-5; 10 bases agree with TRBD1. Germline lookup yields CDR1 LNHNV and CDR2 YYDKDF (reference sequence). The ends lost 4 bases at V and 3 bases at J; junction bases unmatched: 5. CDR3 length equals 15 residues. The CDR3 sequence: CATSKLGQGEETQYF. Written as DNA, the CDR3 is TGTGCCACCAGCAAGCTAGGACAGGGGGAAGAGACCCAGTACTTC.

The chain employs TRBV7-9 and TRBJ2-7, with D possibly TRBD1 on 6 matching bases. In germline, CDR1 is SEHNR, CDR2 FQNEAQ (reference sequence). V lost 5 bases and J 4 bases, leaving 12 bases between the germline ends. The CDR3 runs 13 residues. Here the CDR3 reads CASSPGQGYEQYF. In DNA form, the CDR3 reads TGTGCCAGCAGCCCCGGCCAGGGGTACGAGCAGTACTTC.

In nucleotides, the CDR3 is TGCGCCAGCAGCGGCGACAGCGCCGCGGGGGAACTGTTTTTT. Translated: CASSGDSAAGELFF. V and J are TRBV5-1 and TRBJ1-4; D is perhaps TRBD1 (5 bases). Trimming shortened V by 4 bases and J by 12 bases, and 19 bases separated the two germline ends. Germline CDR1 and CDR2: SGHRS and YFSETQ. This CDR3 comprises 14 residues.

J is TRBJ2-5 and V is TRBV5-1; D might be TRBD1 (6 bases). TRBJ2-7 matches the DNA end more closely, so the J call is doubtful. This CDR3 has 14 amino acids. Germline V CDR1 and CDR2: SGHRS, YFSETQ. DNA of the CDR3: TGCGCCAGCAGCCCCCAGACAGGTCCCTACGAGCAGTACTTC. It specifies CASSPQTGPYEQYF.

The DNA of the CDR3 is TGTGCCAGCAGCGCCTACAGGGTGACGAACACTGAAGCTTTCTTT. Translation: CASSAYRVTNTEAFF. This chain joins TRBV7-2 and TRBJ1-1; a weak D match, TRBD1 (6 bases). V was cut by 5 bases and J by 1 base, with 14 bases left in between. Per the germline V gene, CDR1 is SGHTA and CDR2 is FQGNSA. CDR3 length: 15 residues.

This chain joins TRBV18 and TRBJ1-5; TRBD1 aligns across 7 bases. The CDR3 has 13 amino acids. Germline CDR1 reads KGHSH; CDR2 reads LQKENI. V was pared by 3 bases and J by 9 bases, with 5 bases of the junction left unmatched. The DNA for the CDR3 is TGTGCCAGCTCACCGACAGGGAGGACGCCCCAGCATTTT. Its protein is CASSPTGRTPQHF. Full variable domain (remainder filled in from reference TRBV18 and TRBJ1-5): NAGVMQNPRHLVRRRGQEARLRCSPMKGHSHVYWYRQLPEEGLKFMVYLQKENIIDESGMPKERFSAEFPKEGPSILRIQQVVRGDSAAYFCASSPTGRTPQHFGDGTRLSIL.

V is TRBV6-5 and J is TRBJ2-1; weak D call: TRBD2 (5 bases). The CDR3 sequence is 15 residues long. Trimming removed 0 bases from V and 2 bases from J, with 8 bases in between. Germline V gene data show CDR1 as MNHEY and CDR2 as SVGAGI. CDR3 nucleotide sequence: TGTGCCAGCAGTTACTCAGCGGCAACCTACAATGAGCAGTTCTTC. This translates into CASSYSAATYNEQFF.

The chain is built from TRBV5-1 and TRBJ2-3, with 7 nucleotides matching TRBD1. CDR3 length: 13 amino acids. Germline loops: CDR1 SGHRS, CDR2 YFSETQ. V shed 4 bases, J shed 6 bases, and the junction held 5 bases outside the gene matches. The CDR3 region is CASSDDRVDTQYF. The CDR3 DNA reads as TGCGCCAGCAGCGACGACAGGGTGGATACGCAGTATTTT.

The chain couples TRBV19 to TRBJ1-5, with 7 bases identical to TRBD1. This CDR3 region has 16 residues. The V gene end was trimmed by 9 bases and the J gene end by 0 bases; junction bases not matched to a gene: 11. Looked up from germline, CDR1 is LNHDA and CDR2 is SQIVND (reference sequence). The DNA of the CDR3 is TGTGCCAGATCATCACAGGGGAGAGATAGCAATCAGCCCCAGCATTTT. Protein sequence: CARSSQGRDSNQPQHF.

This chain uses TRBV7-9 with TRBJ1-2, with TRBD1 matching 8 bases. This CDR3 has 17 amino acids. Germline CDR1 is SEHNR and CDR2 is FQNEAQ (reference sequence). The trim removed 5 bases at V and 2 bases at J, leaving 13 bases unmatched. The CDR3 protein is CASSPRGRQGANYGYTF. The CDR3 nucleotides read TGTGCCAGCAGCCCCAGAGGGCGTCAGGGGGCAAACTATGGCTACACCTTC.

The rearrangement links TRBV19 to TRBJ1-5; 7 nucleotides line up with TRBD1. Germline V CDR1 and CDR2: LNHDA, SQIVND (reference sequence). J lost 4 bases, V lost 7 bases, and 7 bases had no gene match. The CDR3 is made up of 14 amino acids. The CDR3: CASTPGQLNQPQHF. CDR3 nucleotide sequence: TGTGCCAGTACCCCGGGACAGTTAAATCAGCCCCAGCATTTT.

The chain recombines TRBV18 with TRBJ2-5, with unresolved D. The CDR3 length is 15 residues. Between the trimmed V and J ends, which lost 3 bases and 1 base, there was a span of 12 bases. Germline V gene lookup returns CDR1 KGHSH and CDR2 LQKENI. CDR3 protein: CASSPGLALQETQYF. For the CDR3, the DNA is TGTGCCAGCTCACCTGGGCTTGCACTCCAAGAGACCCAGTACTTC.

The chain uses TRBV10-1 and TRBJ2-3; 10 bases align to TRBD2. The CDR3 extends over 17 amino acids. Trimming at V came to 2 bases and at J to 0 bases, leaving 5 bases not matched to a gene. The germline V gene has CDR1 WNHNN and CDR2 SYGVQD (reference sequence). The CDR3 is CASSEGAGGQSTDTQYF. DNA of the CDR3: TGCGCCAGCAGTGAGGGAGCGGGAGGGCAGAGCACAGATACGCAGTATTTT.

The V call is TRBV28, the J call TRBJ1-1; possible D gene TRBD1, 5 bases. Trimming left V 5 bases short and J 7 bases short, with 11 bases between. CDR3 length: 12 amino acids. Germline CDR1 MDHEN, CDR2 SYDVKM. The CDR3 nucleotides are TGTGCCAGCAGTGTTGGGGCAGGTGAAGCTTTCTTT. Its protein is CASSVGAGEAFF.

The V and J genes are TRBV2 and TRBJ2-7, with 10 bases matching TRBD2. V dropped 3 bases and J dropped 4; count of bases not matched to a gene: 6. This CDR3 contains 15 residues. CDR1 is SNHLY and CDR2 is FYNNEI in the germline V gene. The CDR3 coding sequence is TGTGCCAGCAGTGATTTTCTAGCGGGGGAATACGAGCAGTACTTC. Encoded protein: CASSDFLAGEYEQYF.

This chain links TRBV5-8 with TRBJ1-3, with D perhaps matching TRBD1 (5 bases). Germline V gives CDR1 SGHTS, CDR2 YDEGEE. Trimming removed 4 bases at V and 0 bases at J, with 20 bases between. CDR3 length: 18 amino acids. CDR3 in amino acids: CASSRSVQEKISGNTIYF. CDR3 DNA: TGTGCCAGCAGCCGATCAGTACAGGAGAAAATCTCTGGAAACACCATATATTTT.

The chain uses TRBV21-1 and TRBJ2-7; the D call in the table, TRBD1, was not verified against the DNA. TRBV21-1 is flagged as a pseudogene. There are 17 residues in the CDR3. The CDR3, as DNA: TGTGCCAGCCCAAGCTGGGCTCCTCTCTTTGGCCCCTACGAGCAGTACTTC. Its protein product is CASPSWAPLFGPYEQYF.

The chain employs TRBV18 and TRBJ1-4, with D hard to call. Germline-derived CDR1 and CDR2 are KGHSH and LQKENI. Trimming left V 5 bases short and J 8 bases short, with 12 bases between. The CDR3 is 13 residues long. Written as DNA, the CDR3 is TGTGCCAGCTCATCCCCGGGTCGAGAAAAACTGTTTTTT. Translated, it gives CASSSPGREKLFF.

The chain couples TRBV29-1 to TRBJ2-1, with D possibly being TRBD2 (6 bases). Between the trimmed V and J ends, which lost 4 bases and 6 bases, there was a span of 13 bases. The CDR3 extends over 13 amino acids. Germline V CDR1 and CDR2: SQVTM, ANQGSEA. This chain's CDR3 is CSVVRGPSNEQFF. The CDR3 DNA is TGCAGCGTTGTGCGGGGCCCCTCCAATGAGCAGTTCTTC.

This clone has a handful of counts. This chain uses TRBV30 with TRBJ1-3; a weak D match, TRBD1 (6 bases). Germline loops: CDR1 GTSNPN, CDR2 SVGIG (reference sequence). V was clipped by 2 bases and J by 4 bases, with 9 bases between them. This CDR3 has 13 residues. The DNA of the CDR3 is TGTGCCTGGAGTACAGGGACCGGAAACACCATATATTTT. This codes for CAWSTGTGNTIYF.

This chain links TRBV10-3 with TRBJ2-7, with 12 bases identical to TRBD2. The length of the CDR3 is 15 residues. Unmatched junction bases numbered 9, after V lost 6 bases and J lost 6 bases. Germline V gives CDR1 ENHRY, CDR2 SYGVKD. CDR3 bases: TGTGCCATCAGCCAGCCTAGCGGGAGGGAAGGCGAGCAGTACTTC. It specifies CAISQPSGREGEQYF.

On this clone itself: This could be a read error, since a much larger clone is one nucleotide away. The V call is TRBV7-9, the J call TRBJ1-1; D might be TRBD1 (6 bases). V lost 5 bases and J lost 1, with 8 bases in between. This CDR3 is built from 13 residues. Per germline, CDR1 SEHNR and CDR2 FQNEAQ (reference sequence). The CDR3 loop reads CASSRTANTEAFF. The CDR3 DNA reads as TGTGCCAGCAGCCGGACAGCGAACACTGAAGCTTTCTTT.